This T cell receptor beta chain was documented in a study of blood T cell repertoires in COVID-19 (dated by TCRdb to 2019 to 2021). About the study as a whole: Collaborator samples came from the United States, Italy and Spain and covered acute and convalescent phases of COVID-19. The prospective study material was composed of cDNA or gDNA derived from T cells, B-cell-depleted T cells, or PBMCs. Subjects who had been exposed to COVID-19, were actively infected with it, or had recovered from it provided the deeply sampled blood TCRbeta repertoires that made up the dataset. The repertoires were released in a freely available public database intended as a resource for research on the immune response to SARS-CoV-2. Samples were obtained from the ongoing ImmuneRACE study (first 160 participants) and from roughly 1,300 subjects provided by 6 global collaborators. The sample metadata nearly always contained a de-identified subject ID, COVID-19 status, age in years and sex. Where available, HLA class I and class II types were obtained from metadata supplied by the sample provider rather than from assay-based typing. Results the study describes overall, beyond this receptor: The amount of clinical and demographic metadata varied by source and participant and was provided uncurated.

The CDR3 goes from the cysteine to the phenylalanine over 14 residues. The DNA shown is the 42-base CDR3, in frame from base 1. V is trimmed back by 3 bases and J by 7 bases, and the junction contains 6 bases that no gene match accounts for. The germline V gene supplies CDR1 SGHRS and CDR2 YFSETQ. In the case of this clone: The antigen this receptor binds is unknown. Base quality data are lacking; no much larger clone is found one base away.

In the prospective study, participants were about 18 to 100 years old, resided in around 25 geographic areas of the United States, and were enrolled through a virtual design. In the prospective study, cohorts were assigned on the basis of participant-reported clinical history obtained from a screening survey and a study questionnaire. ImmuneRACE Cohort 3 recovered participants were defined by two consecutive negative NP/OP PCR tests, healthcare professional clearance, or symptom resolution. Mobile phlebotomists in the prospective study collected whole blood, serum and a nasopharyngeal or oropharyngeal swab from every participant. Over an approximately 2-month period, participants in the prospective study had the option of providing additional blood draws and questionnaires. Prospective study blood samples were shipped either frozen or at room temperature before DNA extraction. TCRbeta CDR3 regions were amplified from genomic DNA using the immunoSEQ Assay, a bias-controlled multiplex PCR. On the authors' methods: The number of nucleated cells in each sample was estimated by amplification of reference gene primers within the assay. To quantify the absolute abundance of each unique TCRbeta CDR3 rearrangement, sequence reads were collapsed and filtered. For each sample, productive Simpson clonality was calculated as the square root of Simpson's diversity index over productive rearrangements. TCRdb carries this immuneACCESS record with in-frame sequences only. Its versions omit some clonotypes, under half of them owing to an unresolved V gene in the studies checked, with the rest unexplained. That table furnishes V, J and clone size, whereas the DNA furnished D and trimming. Across this sample there are 310,000 or so clones, with 70% to 90% seen only once. The ten largest make up under 6% of the sample.

This TCR was recovered from a young woman who had recovered from COVID-19. Material for sequencing was PBMCs or T cells enriched from blood (not recorded which). This sequence uses TRBV5-1 and TRBJ1-2; 10 of the junction bases match TRBD1. Here the CDR3 is given as CASSSGQGKGGYTF. DNA sequence: TGCGCCAGCAGCTCGGGACAGGGGAAGGGTGGCTACACCTTC.